The clone carrying this T cell receptor beta chain turned up a few times. This sample is drawn from a study of T cells after yellow fever vaccination. TCRdb redid the calling of the 5' RACE reads with MiXCR, one entry per CDR3 protein. Of 400,000 to 450,000 distinct CDR3 sequences listed, roughly a sixth are singletons. CDR1 is LNHDA, CDR2 SQIVND, per germline (reference sequence). Between the trimmed V and J ends, which lost 6 bases and 2 bases, there was a span of 11 bases. CDR3 length equals 13 residues. The receptor comes from a man younger than 35 who received the YFV17D yellow fever vaccine. V is TRBV19 and J is TRBJ2-7; the D gene is possibly TRBD1 (5 bases). The sample consisted of PBMCs, taken before the yellow fever booster vaccination. In DNA form, the CDR3 reads TGTGCCAGTAGCTATGACAGTACCTACGAGCAGTACTTC. Encoded protein: CASSYDSTYEQYF.